One and the same sample provided the 32 T cell receptor beta chains below, sequenced in a study of blood T cell repertoires in COVID-19. Sequenced by immunoSEQ multiplex PCR; TCRdb stores in-frame clones only, minus some. Among tens of thousands of clones listed, roughly 81% were seen once. The sample consisted of peripheral blood. These receptors were taken from a woman in her sixties or seventies with acute or convalescent COVID-19.

This clone appeared once. This sequence joins TRBV10-3 and TRBJ1-6; the match to TRBD1 covers 7 bases. From germline, CDR1 is ENHRY and CDR2 SYGVKD. V gave up 6 bases and J gave up 6 bases; unmatched junction bases: 8. CDR3 length: 15 residues. This CDR3 reads CAIRSTGDPNSPLHF. The CDR3 nucleotides read TGTGCCATCAGGAGTACAGGGGATCCTAATTCACCCCTCCACTTT.

The table lists this clone with a few counts. This chain connects TRBV6-4 to TRBJ1-2; D remains unclear. The ends were cut back, 3 bases at V and 6 bases at J, with 14 bases in the middle. CDR1 MRHNA and CDR2 SNTAGT come from the germline V gene. This CDR3 spans 14 amino acids. The CDR3 reads CASSETEAADGYTF. The CDR3 DNA reads TGTGCCAGCAGTGAAACGGAGGCGGCCGATGGCTACACCTTC.

This clone was seen ten or more times. This rearrangement joins TRBV7-3 to TRBJ2-2; 12 bases fit TRBD1. The CDR3 is 15 residues long. Germline V gene data show CDR1 as SGHTA and CDR2 as FQGTGA. V lost 4 bases to trimming and J lost 8 bases; unmatched junction nucleotides: 5. CDR3: CASSSGTGGWGELFF. Here the CDR3 DNA reads TGTGCCAGCAGCTCCGGGACAGGGGGCTGGGGGGAGCTGTTTTTT.

V usage is TRBV5-8 and J usage is TRBJ2-2, with D uncertain. The V end lost 1 base, the J end lost 5 bases, and 3 bases lay between the germline ends. Germline CDR1 is SGHTS and CDR2 is YDEGEE. The CDR3 runs to 12 residues. Here the CDR3 reads CASSLLTGELFF. The CDR3 nucleotides read TGTGCCAGCAGCTTGCTAACCGGGGAGCTGTTTTTT.

The table lists this clone with a count of one. The chain uses TRBV5-5 and TRBJ2-7, with TRBD1 matching over 9 bases. The CDR3 covers 15 residues. Germline lookup yields CDR1 SGHKS and CDR2 YYEKEE (reference sequence). With 4 bases clipped from V and 3 bases from J, the junction kept 8 bases outside the gene matches. CDR3 protein: CASSTGQGPFYEQYF. The CDR3, as DNA: TGTGCCAGCAGCACGGGACAGGGTCCCTTCTACGAGCAGTACTTC.

Concerning this clone itself: The identical CDR3 is also encoded by other nucleotide sequences in the sample. The chain employs TRBV29-1 and TRBJ1-1; 8 nucleotides match TRBD1. The V segment lost 3 bases and the J segment 5 bases; nucleotides outside the gene matches: 2. In germline, CDR1 is SQVTM, CDR2 ANQGSEA. CDR3 length: 12 amino acids. CDR3 amino acids: CSVDRGRTEAFF. The CDR3 DNA sequence: TGCAGCGTTGACAGGGGGCGGACTGAAGCTTTCTTT. The variable domain in full, with the rest retrieved from reference TRBV29-1 and TRBJ1-1, is SAVISQKPSRDICQRGTSLTIQCQVDSQVTMMFWYRQQPGQSLTLIATANQGSEATYESGFVIDKFPISRPNLTFSTLTVSNMSPEDSSIYLCSVDRGRTEAFFGQGTRLTVV.

This clone was observed a few times. The chain is built from TRBV19 and TRBJ1-1, with TRBD1 as a possible D gene (6 bases). The CDR3 covers 15 residues. The V gene's germline CDR1 is LNHDA and CDR2 SQIVND (reference sequence). Trimming took off 8 bases at V and 6 bases at J, with 22 bases between the two ends. In DNA form, the CDR3 reads TGTGCCAGTTCCTCATCCCGGGGGCGGGGGGCTGAAGCTTTCTTT. It is translated as CASSSSRGRGAEAFF.

The chain carries TRBV7-8 and TRBJ2-3; D might be TRBD1 (5 bases). The germline V gene encodes CDR1 SGHVS and CDR2 FQNEAQ. The CDR3 runs to 15 residues. The germline V and J ends were trimmed by 0 bases and 5 bases, with 12 bases remaining between them. The DNA for the CDR3 is TGTGCCAGCAGCTTAGCCAGGGATTACAGAGATACGCAGTATTTT. Its protein is CASSLARDYRDTQYF.

The chain carries TRBV14 and TRBJ1-4, with TRBD1 as a possible D gene (5 bases). The length of the CDR3 is 13 residues. The V end was cut by 4 bases, the J end by 5 bases, with 8 bases between. Germline CDR1 and CDR2: SGHDN and FVKESK. DNA for the CDR3: TGTGCCAGCAGCCTTACAGGAAATGAAAAACTGTTTTTT. As protein: CASSLTGNEKLFF.

V usage is TRBV10-2 and J usage is TRBJ2-1; 9 positions match TRBD1. The V and J ends lost 5 bases and 4 bases, in that order; junction bases with no gene match: 9. Germline CDR1 WSHSY, CDR2 SAAADI. This CDR3 region has 16 residues. CDR3 in amino acids: CASSYGGQGSYNEQFF. DNA for the CDR3: TGCGCCAGCAGTTACGGAGGACAGGGGTCGTACAATGAGCAGTTCTTC.

This clone was observed once. The gene calls are TRBV30 and TRBJ2-5; D is undetermined. CDR3 length: 13 residues. Trimming removed 0 bases at V and 7 bases at J, with 12 bases between. Germline lookup yields CDR1 GTSNPN and CDR2 SVGIG (reference sequence). DNA of the CDR3: TGTGCCTGGAGTGTACAACGGGTAGGGACCCAGTACTTC. Protein sequence: CAWSVQRVGTQYF.

The chain joins TRBV4-2 to TRBJ2-2; D ambiguous. There are 17 residues in the CDR3. The V gene's germline CDR1 is LGHNA and CDR2 YNFKEQ. V gave up 0 bases and J gave up 1 base, with 12 bases separating them. Here the CDR3 DNA reads TGTGCCAGCAGCCAAGAGGCCCCGAGGTGGAACACCGGGGAGCTGTTTTTT. Its translation: CASSQEAPRWNTGELFF.

This clone was seen a few times. The rearrangement links TRBV20-1 to TRBJ1-2, with a weak D call TRBD1 (6 bases). The CDR3 extends over 11 amino acids. Looked up from germline, CDR1 is DFQATT and CDR2 is SNEGSKA (reference sequence). V lost 6 bases, J lost 10 bases, and 15 bases lay in between. CDR3 residues: CSAQWTDDYTF. The CDR3 nucleotides read TGCAGTGCGCAATGGACAGATGACTACACCTTC.

On this clone itself: In this CDR3 the conserved last residue, phenylalanine or tryptophan, is missing, so a read error is likely. No DNA is shown, since the ends of the CDR3 on it are uncertain; the CDR3 is the one TCRdb lists. The chain carries TRBV21-1 and TRBJ1-1. TRBV21-1 is a pseudogene segment. The CDR3 is 16 residues long, ends included. CDR3 sequence reads: CASSKVLGGQGNRRSV.

This clone has a single count. Here the CDR3 reads CASSNSSGRIYEQYF. Here the CDR3 DNA reads TGTGCCAGCAGCAACTCTAGCGGGAGGATCTACGAGCAGTACTTC. The V gene is TRBV5-8, the J gene TRBJ2-7, with TRBD2 matching over 11 bases. The germline gives CDR1 SGHTS, CDR2 YDEGEE. The CDR3 consists of 15 residues. V lost 4 bases, J lost 3 bases, and 6 bases stayed unmatched.

The V and J genes are TRBV3-1 (or the pseudogene TRBV3-2) and TRBJ1-3; 8 bases line up with TRBD1. J lost 2 bases, V lost 2 bases, and 2 bases had no gene match. The germline V gene has CDR1 LGHDT and CDR2 YNNKEL (reference sequence). CDR3 size: 15 residues. The CDR3: CASSQTGGTGNTIYF. In DNA, the CDR3 is TGTGCCAGCAGCCAAACAGGGGGAACTGGAAACACCATATATTTT.

The chain employs TRBV19 and TRBJ1-2, with D hard to call. V lost 5 bases to trimming and J lost 1 base, with 11 bases between them. Germline values: CDR1 LNHDA, CDR2 SQIVND (reference sequence). This CDR3 has 14 amino acids. CDR3: CASSPTPSNYGYTF. DNA for the CDR3: TGTGCCAGTAGTCCTACTCCTAGTAACTATGGCTACACCTTC.

This chain connects TRBV5-1 to TRBJ2-3; TRBD2 agrees at 7 bases. The CDR3 runs to 13 residues. The trim removed 7 bases at V and 1 base at J, leaving 3 bases unmatched. CDR1 SGHRS and CDR2 YFSETQ come from the germline V gene. The CDR3 region is CASLAERTDTQYF. In nucleotides, the CDR3 is TGCGCCAGCCTAGCGGAACGCACAGATACGCAGTATTTT.

There are a few counts of this clone. The chain combines TRBV7-6 with TRBJ2-1; 12 positions match TRBD2. The trim removed 7 bases at V and 0 bases at J, leaving 19 bases unmatched. This CDR3 is built from 21 residues. The germline V gene has CDR1 SGHVS and CDR2 FNYEAQ. This CDR3 reads CASKRTSGTILEGISYNEQFF. The CDR3 DNA reads as TGTGCCAGCAAACGGACTAGCGGGACCATTCTAGAGGGAATCTCCTACAATGAGCAGTTCTTC.

V usage is TRBV30 and J usage is TRBJ2-3; D possibly corresponds to TRBD2 (6 bases). The CDR3 has 13 residues. V lost 0 bases and J lost 5, with 9 bases in between. Germline V CDR1 and CDR2: GTSNPN, SVGIG (reference sequence). CDR3 protein: CAWSVHGRDTQYF. The CDR3 DNA is TGTGCCTGGAGTGTACACGGGAGAGATACGCAGTATTTT. The variable domain in full, with the rest retrieved from reference TRBV30 and TRBJ2-3, is SQTIHQWPATLVQPVGSPLSLECTVEGTSNPNLYWYRQAAGRGLQLLFYSVGIGQISSEVPQNLSASRPQDRQFILSSKKLLLSDSGFYLCAWSVHGRDTQYFGPGTRLTVL.

The gene calls are TRBV15 and TRBJ2-7, with TRBD2 as a possible D gene (5 bases). With 0 bases removed from V and 2 bases from J, the gap between germline ends came to 14 bases. The CDR3 has 16 amino acids. The germline CDR1 and CDR2 sequences are LNHNV and YYDKDF (reference sequence). The CDR3 loop is CATSRDHTGYPYEQYF. DNA of the CDR3: TGTGCCACCAGCAGAGATCATACGGGATACCCCTACGAGCAGTACTTC.

The J gene is TRBJ2-5, the V gene TRBV18; the match to TRBD1 covers 12 bases. CDR3 size: 19 residues. The V and J ends lost 6 bases and 3 bases, in that order; junction bases with no gene match: 17. CDR1 KGHSH and CDR2 LQKENI come from the germline V gene. CDR3 in amino acids: CASSRTPGTGGQEKETQYF. The DNA of the CDR3 is TGTGCCAGCTCGCGAACCCCCGGGACAGGGGGCCAGGAGAAAGAGACCCAGTACTTC.

The chain has TRBV3-1 (or the pseudogene TRBV3-2) and TRBJ1-2, with D uncertain. Germline V CDR1 and CDR2: LGHDT, YNNKEL (reference sequence). The CDR3 covers 13 residues. V was clipped by 3 bases and J by 6 bases, with 11 bases between them. CDR3 sequence: CASSQRLWDGYTF. The CDR3 bases are TGTGCCAGCAGCCAGAGGTTGTGGGATGGCTACACCTTC.

For this clone: The identical CDR3 is also encoded by other nucleotide sequences in the sample. The rearrangement uses TRBV12-3 or TRBV12-4 and TRBJ1-2, with D hard to call. Trimming took 6 bases from V and 8 from J, leaving 13 bases between them. CDR3 length: 12 residues. The DNA for the CDR3 is TGTGCCAGCAGGGGCCGTAACCCCGGCTACACCTTC. Protein sequence: CASRGRNPGYTF.

Regarding this clone: The junction does not match germline at one end; this may be a read error. The chain carries TRBV11-2 and TRBJ2-1; 10 bases line up with TRBD2. Germline CDR1 reads SGHAT; CDR2 reads FQNNGV. The CDR3 loop spans 15 amino acids. The CDR3 DNA follows: TGTGCCAGCAGAAGACTAGCGGGTAGCTACAATGAGCGGTTCTTC. Protein sequence: CASRRLAGSYNERFF.

V is TRBV29-1 and J is TRBJ2-2; D gene unclear. The V end was cut by 7 bases, the J end by 8 bases, with 11 bases between. In germline, CDR1 is SQVTM, CDR2 ANQGSEA. CDR3 length: 11 amino acids. The CDR3 protein is CSARVGGELFF. CDR3 in DNA: TGCAGCGCTCGGGTCGGTGGGGAGCTGTTTTTT.

In this sample, this clone turned up once. The CDR3 DNA is TGTGCCAGTAGTATAAAGGGGGCGACTAATGAAAAACTGTTTTTT. Translation: CASSIKGATNEKLFF. The chain links TRBV19 to TRBJ1-4; 7 bases map to TRBD1. J gave up 2 bases and V 2 bases, and 2 bases lay outside the gene matches. Germline V gene sequence: CDR1 LNHDA, CDR2 SQIVND (reference sequence). The CDR3 runs to 15 residues.

The chain joins TRBV18 to TRBJ2-2; D may be TRBD2 (6 bases). The CDR3 covers 20 residues. The germline CDR1 and CDR2 sequences are KGHSH and LQKENI. V lost 4 bases, J lost 4 bases, and 28 bases lay in between. The CDR3 region has the DNA TGTGCCAGCTCACAGGAGACTTCTCTTGGCGGGGCCACTCCCACCGGGGAGCTGTTTTTT. Translating gives CASSQETSLGGATPTGELFF.

This clone appeared a few times. V is TRBV2 and J is TRBJ2-7; 10 nucleotides agree with TRBD1. The CDR3 spans 16 residues. Germline V gene sequence: CDR1 SNHLY, CDR2 FYNNEI. V gave up 6 bases and J gave up 2 bases; unmatched junction bases: 10. The CDR3 DNA is TGTGCCAGCAGACACCCCCCGGGACAGGGGACCTACGAGCAGTACTTC. Translation: CASRHPPGQGTYEQYF.

The chain links TRBV18 to TRBJ1-1; maybe TRBD1 (6 bases). CDR3 length equals 14 residues. Per germline, CDR1 KGHSH and CDR2 LQKENI. The V gene lost 5 bases and the J gene lost 11 bases, with 21 bases spanning the gap. Here the CDR3 reads CASSSVKAKGGAFF. In DNA, the CDR3 is TGTGCCAGCTCAAGCGTCAAGGCAAAGGGGGGGGCTTTCTTT.

The chain couples TRBV30 to TRBJ2-7; 13 bases align to TRBD2. The length of the CDR3 is 18 residues. The J segment lost 0 bases and the V segment lost 0 bases, leaving 8 bases of the junction unmatched. CDR1 is GTSNPN, CDR2 SVGIG, per germline (reference sequence). CDR3 residues: CAWSVLRTSGRSSYEQYF. The CDR3 coding sequence is TGTGCCTGGAGTGTACTGAGGACTAGCGGGAGAAGCTCCTACGAGCAGTACTTC.

V usage is TRBV2 and J usage is TRBJ2-7; D might be TRBD1 (6 bases). The V and J ends lost 8 bases and 5 bases respectively, with 19 bases between them. CDR1 SNHLY and CDR2 FYNNEI come from the germline V gene. The CDR3 is made up of 14 amino acids. The CDR3 loop reads CASPRTERLDEQYF. The CDR3 DNA reads TGTGCCAGCCCGAGGACAGAGCGGTTGGACGAGCAGTACTTC.